The clone carrying this T cell receptor beta chain was observed once. The entry originates in a study of T cells in tuberculosis. Study-wide context: Sequenced TCRs come from CD1B-GMM tetramer-binding T cells.

Thawed, overnight-rested PBMC were stained with GMM-loaded CD1B tetramer, viability dye and anti-CD3, then sorted. CD1B tetramers were loaded with Rhodococcus equi-derived C32 glucose monomycolate. Each donor contributed 75,000 to 100,000 sorted tetramer-negative cells. Data came from immunoSEQ multiplex PCR; TCRdb stores just in-frame clones and leaves some out. The sample shows 70,000 to 95,000 clones, approximately 90% of them seen only once. The origin of this receptor is an adult woman with latent tuberculosis. The specimen was CD1b-GMM tetramer-negative cells sorted from PBMCs.

DNA of the CDR3: TGCGCCAGCAGTCCCCGTGCAACTAATGAAAAACTGTTTTTT. Its protein is CASSPRATNEKLFF. The J gene is TRBJ1-4, the V gene TRBV5-1; D is unclear. The ends were cut back, 5 bases at V and 0 bases at J, with 8 bases in the middle. CDR3 length equals 14 residues. CDR1 and CDR2 from the germline V gene are SGHRS and YFSETQ.